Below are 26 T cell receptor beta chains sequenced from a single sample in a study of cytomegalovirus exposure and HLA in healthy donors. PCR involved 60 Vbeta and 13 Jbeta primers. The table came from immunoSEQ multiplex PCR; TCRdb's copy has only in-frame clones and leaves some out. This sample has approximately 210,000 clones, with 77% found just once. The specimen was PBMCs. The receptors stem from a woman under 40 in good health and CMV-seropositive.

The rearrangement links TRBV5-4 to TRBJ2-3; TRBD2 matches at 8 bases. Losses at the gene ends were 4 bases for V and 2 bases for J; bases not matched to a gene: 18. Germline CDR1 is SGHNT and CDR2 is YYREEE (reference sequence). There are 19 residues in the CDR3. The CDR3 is CASSALGGGTADPTDTQYF. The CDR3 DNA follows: TGTGCCAGCAGCGCCCTTGGCGGGGGGACTGCGGATCCCACAGATACGCAGTATTTT.

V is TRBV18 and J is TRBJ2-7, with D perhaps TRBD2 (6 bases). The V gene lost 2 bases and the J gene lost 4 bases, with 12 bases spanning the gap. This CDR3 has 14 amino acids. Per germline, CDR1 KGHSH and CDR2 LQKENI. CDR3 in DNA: TGTGCCAGCTCACCATCCGGGGGAGGATACGAGCAGTACTTC. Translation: CASSPSGGGYEQYF.

The CDR3: CASSFLAGGSYEQYF. In nucleotides, the CDR3 is TGTGCCAGCAGCTTCTTGGCGGGAGGGTCCTACGAGCAGTACTTC. The chain has TRBV11-1 and TRBJ2-7, with 9 positions matching TRBD2. Germline lookup yields CDR1 SGHAT and CDR2 FQDESV (reference sequence). Trimming cost V 3 bases and J 1 base; bases outside gene matches: 4. This CDR3 is built from 15 residues. The full variable domain, completed using reference TRBV11-1 and TRBJ2-7, is EAEVAQSPRYKITEKSQAVAFWCDPISGHATLYWYRQILGQGPELLVQFQDESVVDDSQLPKDRFSAERLKGVDSTLKIQPAELGDSAMYLCASSFLAGGSYEQYFGPGTRLTVT.

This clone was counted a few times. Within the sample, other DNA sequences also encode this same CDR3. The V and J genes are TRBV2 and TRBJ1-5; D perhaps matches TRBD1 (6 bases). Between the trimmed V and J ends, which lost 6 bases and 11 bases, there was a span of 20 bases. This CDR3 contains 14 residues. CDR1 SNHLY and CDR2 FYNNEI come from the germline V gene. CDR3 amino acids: CASRLGQGTLSQHF. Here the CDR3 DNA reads TGTGCCAGCAGGCTGGGGCAGGGGACGTTATCCCAGCATTTT.

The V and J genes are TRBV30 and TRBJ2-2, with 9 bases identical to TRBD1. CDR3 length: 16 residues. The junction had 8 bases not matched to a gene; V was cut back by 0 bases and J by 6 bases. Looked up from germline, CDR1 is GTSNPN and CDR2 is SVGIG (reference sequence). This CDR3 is CAWSVQGAGRPGELFF. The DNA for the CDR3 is TGTGCCTGGAGTGTACAGGGGGCTGGGAGGCCCGGGGAGCTGTTTTTT.

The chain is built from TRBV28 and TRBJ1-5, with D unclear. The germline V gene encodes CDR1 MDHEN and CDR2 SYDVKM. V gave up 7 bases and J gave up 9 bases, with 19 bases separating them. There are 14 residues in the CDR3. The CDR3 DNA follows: TGTGCCAGCAACTCCGCAGGCATAATGGGGCCCCAGCATTTT. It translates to CASNSAGIMGPQHF.

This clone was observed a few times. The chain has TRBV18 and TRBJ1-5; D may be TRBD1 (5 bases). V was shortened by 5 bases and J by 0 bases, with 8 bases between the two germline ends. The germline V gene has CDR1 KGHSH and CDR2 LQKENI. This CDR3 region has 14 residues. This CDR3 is CASSNQGSNQPQHF. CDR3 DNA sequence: TGTGCCAGCTCAAACCAGGGTAGCAATCAGCCCCAGCATTTT.

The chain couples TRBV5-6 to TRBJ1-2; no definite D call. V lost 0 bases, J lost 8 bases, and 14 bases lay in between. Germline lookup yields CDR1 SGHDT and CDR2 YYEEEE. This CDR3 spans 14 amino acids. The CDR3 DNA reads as TGTGCCAGCAGCTTGGCTTCGGGGTTGGGAGGCTACACCTTC. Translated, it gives CASSLASGLGGYTF.

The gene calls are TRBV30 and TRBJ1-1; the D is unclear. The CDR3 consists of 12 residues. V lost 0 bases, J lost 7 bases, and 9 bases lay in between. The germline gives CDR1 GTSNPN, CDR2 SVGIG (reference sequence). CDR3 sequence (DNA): TGTGCCTGGAGTGTGAGTCACCATGAAGCTTTCTTT. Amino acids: CAWSVSHHEAFF. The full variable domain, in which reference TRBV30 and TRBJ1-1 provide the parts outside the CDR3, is SQTIHQWPATLVQPVGSPLSLECTVEGTSNPNLYWYRQAAGRGLQLLFYSVGIGQISSEVPQNLSASRPQDRQFILSSKKLLLSDSGFYLCAWSVSHHEAFFGQGTRLTVV.

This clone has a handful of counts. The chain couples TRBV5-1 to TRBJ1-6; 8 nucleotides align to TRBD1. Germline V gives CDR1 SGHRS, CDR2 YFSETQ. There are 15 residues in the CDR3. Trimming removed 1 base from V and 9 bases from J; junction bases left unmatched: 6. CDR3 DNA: TGCGCCAGCAGCTTGACCAGGGGGCAGGGTTCACCCCTCCACTTT. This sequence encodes CASSLTRGQGSPLHF.

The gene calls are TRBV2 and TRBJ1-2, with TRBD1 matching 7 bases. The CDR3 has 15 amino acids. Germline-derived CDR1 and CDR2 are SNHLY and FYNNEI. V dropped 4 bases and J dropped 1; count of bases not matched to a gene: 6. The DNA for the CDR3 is TGTGCCAGCAGTGTTCCGGGACAGCTTAACTATGGCTACACCTTC. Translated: CASSVPGQLNYGYTF.

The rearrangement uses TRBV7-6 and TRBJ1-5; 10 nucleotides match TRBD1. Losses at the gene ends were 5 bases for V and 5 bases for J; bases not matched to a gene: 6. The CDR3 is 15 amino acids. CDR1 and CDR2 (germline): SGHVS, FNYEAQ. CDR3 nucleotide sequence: TGTGCCAGCAGCCCCGGGACAGGGGCCGATCAGCCCCAGCATTTT. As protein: CASSPGTGADQPQHF.

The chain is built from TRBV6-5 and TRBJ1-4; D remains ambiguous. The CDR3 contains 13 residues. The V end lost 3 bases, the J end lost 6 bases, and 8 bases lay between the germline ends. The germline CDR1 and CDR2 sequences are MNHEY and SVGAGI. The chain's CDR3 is CASSYRVYEKLFF. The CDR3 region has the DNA TGTGCCAGCAGTTATCGGGTTTATGAAAAACTGTTTTTT.

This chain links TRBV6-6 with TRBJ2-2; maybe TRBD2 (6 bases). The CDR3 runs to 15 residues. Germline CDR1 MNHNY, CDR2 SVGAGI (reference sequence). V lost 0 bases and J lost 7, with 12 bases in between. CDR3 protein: CASSYSGRGLGELFF. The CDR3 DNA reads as TGTGCCAGCAGTTACTCGGGACGGGGACTCGGGGAGCTGTTTTTT.

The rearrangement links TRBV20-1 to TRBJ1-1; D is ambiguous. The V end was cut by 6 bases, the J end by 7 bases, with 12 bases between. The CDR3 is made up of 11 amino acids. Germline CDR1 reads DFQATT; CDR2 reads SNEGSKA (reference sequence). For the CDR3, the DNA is TGCAGTGCCCCGAGGTTAGTTGAAGCTTTCTTT. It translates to CSAPRLVEAFF.

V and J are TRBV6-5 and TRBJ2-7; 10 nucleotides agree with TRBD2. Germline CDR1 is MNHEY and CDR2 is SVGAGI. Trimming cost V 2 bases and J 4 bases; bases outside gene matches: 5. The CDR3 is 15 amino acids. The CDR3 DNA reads TGTGCCAGCAGTTACGAGGTAGCGGGGGGATACGAGCAGTACTTC. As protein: CASSYEVAGGYEQYF.

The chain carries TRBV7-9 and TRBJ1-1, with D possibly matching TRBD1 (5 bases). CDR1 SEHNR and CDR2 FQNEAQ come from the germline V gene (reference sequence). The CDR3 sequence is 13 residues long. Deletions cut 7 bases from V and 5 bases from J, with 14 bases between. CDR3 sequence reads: CASTPFRETEAFF. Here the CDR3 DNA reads TGTGCCAGCACCCCATTCAGGGAAACTGAAGCTTTCTTT.

The CDR3 is CATGQSTDTQYF. In DNA form, the CDR3 reads TGTGCCACAGGACAGAGCACAGATACGCAGTATTTT. The rearrangement links TRBV2 to TRBJ2-3, with D tentatively TRBD1 (6 bases). The V end lost 10 bases, the J end lost 0 bases, and 8 bases lay between the germline ends. From germline, CDR1 is SNHLY and CDR2 FYNNEI. CDR3 length equals 12 residues.

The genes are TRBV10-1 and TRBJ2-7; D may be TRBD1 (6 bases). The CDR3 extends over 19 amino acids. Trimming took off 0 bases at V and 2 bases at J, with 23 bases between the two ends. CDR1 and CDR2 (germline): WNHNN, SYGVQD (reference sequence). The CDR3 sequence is CASSESICFYKGETYEQYF. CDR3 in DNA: TGCGCCAGCAGTGAGTCGATTTGTTTCTACAAGGGGGAAACCTACGAGCAGTACTTC.

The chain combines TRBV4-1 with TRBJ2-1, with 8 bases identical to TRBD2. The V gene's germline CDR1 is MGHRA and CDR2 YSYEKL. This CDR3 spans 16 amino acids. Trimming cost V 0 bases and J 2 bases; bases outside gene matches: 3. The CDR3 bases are TGCGCCAGCAGCCAAGATCACGGGAGGGCCTACAATGAGCAGTTCTTC. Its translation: CASSQDHGRAYNEQFF.

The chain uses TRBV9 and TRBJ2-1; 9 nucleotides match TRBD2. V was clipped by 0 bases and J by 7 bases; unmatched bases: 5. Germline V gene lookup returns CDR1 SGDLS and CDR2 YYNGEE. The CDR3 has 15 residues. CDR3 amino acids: CASSVGREGLNEQFF. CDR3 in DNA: TGTGCCAGCAGCGTAGGGCGGGAGGGATTAAATGAGCAGTTCTTC.

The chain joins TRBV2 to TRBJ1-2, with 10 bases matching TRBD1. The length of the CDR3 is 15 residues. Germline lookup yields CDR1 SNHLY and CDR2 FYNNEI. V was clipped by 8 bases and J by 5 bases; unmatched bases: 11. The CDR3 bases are TGTGCCAGCCCACCCCAATGGGGACAGGGGTATGGCTACACCTTC. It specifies CASPPQWGQGYGYTF.

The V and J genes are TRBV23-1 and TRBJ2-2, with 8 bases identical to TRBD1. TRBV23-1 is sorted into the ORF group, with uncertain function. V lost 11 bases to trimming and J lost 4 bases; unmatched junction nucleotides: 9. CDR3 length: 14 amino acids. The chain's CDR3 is CARQDREGTGELFF. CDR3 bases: TGCGCCCGACAGGACAGGGAAGGCACCGGGGAGCTGTTTTTT.

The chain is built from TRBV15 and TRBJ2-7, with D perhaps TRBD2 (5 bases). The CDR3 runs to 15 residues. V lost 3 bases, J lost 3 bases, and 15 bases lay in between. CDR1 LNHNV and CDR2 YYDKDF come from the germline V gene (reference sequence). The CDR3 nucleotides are TGTGCCACCAGCAGTGGGCCTGCGGGCTTCTACGAGCAGTACTTC. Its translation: CATSSGPAGFYEQYF.

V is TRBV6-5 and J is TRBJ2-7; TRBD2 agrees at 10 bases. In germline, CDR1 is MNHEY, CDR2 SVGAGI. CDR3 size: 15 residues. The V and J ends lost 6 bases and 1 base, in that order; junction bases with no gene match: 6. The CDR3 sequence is CASSSLAGASYEQYF. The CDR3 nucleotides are TGTGCCAGCAGCTCCCTAGCGGGAGCGTCCTACGAGCAGTACTTC.

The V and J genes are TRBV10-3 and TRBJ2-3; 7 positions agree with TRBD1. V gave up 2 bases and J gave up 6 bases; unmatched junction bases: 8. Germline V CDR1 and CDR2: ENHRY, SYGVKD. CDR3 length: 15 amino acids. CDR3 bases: TGTGCCATCAGTGAGGGCCGACAGGGTTTCGATACGCAGTATTTT. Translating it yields CAISEGRQGFDTQYF.